This passage covers 18 T cell receptor beta chains from one sample sequenced in a study of cytomegalovirus exposure and HLA in healthy donors (dated 2017 in TCRdb). Library prep was done by the immunoSEQ multiplex PCR assay. The source is immuneACCESS, and TCRdb retained only in-frame sequences with V and J called. Part of the clones is not carried over; for the studies checked, unresolved V genes explain less than half of this, and the remainder is unexplained. This sample gives some 170,000 clones in total; about 89% of them show up just once. The top ten clonotypes cover 2% to 3% of the sample. Sequenced: PBMCs. These receptors originate from a man between 18 and 35 years old in good health and CMV-seropositive.

This clone has a handful of counts. J is TRBJ2-7 and V is TRBV29-1, with TRBD2 matching over 7 bases. The CDR3 has 12 residues. V lost 4 bases and J lost 12; bases outside the gene matches: 12. The germline gives CDR1 SQVTM, CDR2 ANQGSEA. The CDR3 protein is CSVGTPGGWTYF. The DNA for the CDR3 is TGCAGCGTTGGGACACCGGGGGGATGGACGTACTTC.

The chain links TRBV5-1 to TRBJ1-1; D is unclear. This CDR3 has 14 amino acids. V was pared by 4 bases and J by 5 bases, with 15 bases between. Per germline, CDR1 SGHRS and CDR2 YFSETQ. The CDR3 DNA follows: TGCGCCAGCAGCGCCTCGAGCGTACCAACTGAAGCTTTCTTT. This translates into CASSASSVPTEAFF. The whole variable domain, filled in from reference TRBV5-1 and TRBJ1-1, reads KAGVTQTPRYLIKTRGQQVTLSCSPISGHRSVSWYQQTPGQGLQFLFEYFSETQRNKGNFPGRFSGRQFSNSRSEMNVSTLELGDSALYLCASSASSVPTEAFFGQGTRLTVV.

The V call is TRBV5-1, the J call TRBJ2-3; 8 bases agree with TRBD2. The CDR3 has 16 amino acids. J lost 3 bases, V lost 0 bases, and 6 bases had no gene match. CDR1 and CDR2 (germline): SGHRS, YFSETQ. The CDR3 is CASSLASGSRTDTQYF. For the CDR3, the DNA is TGCGCCAGCAGCTTGGCAAGCGGGAGTAGGACAGATACGCAGTATTTT.

The V and J genes are TRBV28 and TRBJ1-1, with D possibly TRBD1 on 6 matching bases. V lost 4 bases and J lost 5, with 17 bases in between. Germline CDR1 and CDR2: MDHEN and SYDVKM. The CDR3 is 15 residues long. CDR3 DNA: TGTGCCAGCAGTTCCGGGACAACAGGTGTAACTGAAGCTTTCTTT. Residues: CASSSGTTGVTEAFF.

The rearrangement links TRBV5-1 to TRBJ2-3; 10 positions match TRBD2. J gave up 4 bases and V 0 bases, and 5 bases lay outside the gene matches. CDR1 SGHRS and CDR2 YFSETQ come from the germline V gene. The CDR3 is 16 amino acids. CDR3 DNA: TGCGCCAGCAGCTTGGTGGCTAGCGGGAGATCAGATACGCAGTATTTT. Translation gives CASSLVASGRSDTQYF.

The gene calls are TRBV7-9 and TRBJ1-3; tentative D call: TRBD1 (5 bases). V was cut by 4 bases and J by 6 bases, with 10 bases left in between. Germline V gene data show CDR1 as SEHNR and CDR2 as FQNEAQ (reference sequence). CDR3 length: 13 amino acids. The CDR3 region has the DNA TGTGCCAGCAGCTCTAGACAGACAAACACCATATATTTT. Its protein product is CASSSRQTNTIYF.

The CDR3 protein is CSVGLAGYNEQFF. The DNA for the CDR3 is TGCAGCGTTGGACTAGCGGGTTACAATGAGCAGTTCTTC. The chain uses TRBV29-1 and TRBJ2-1; 10 nucleotides match TRBD2. The CDR3 is 13 residues long. V gave up 4 bases and J gave up 4 bases; unmatched junction bases: 1. Germline values: CDR1 SQVTM, CDR2 ANQGSEA.

The chain combines TRBV7-9 with TRBJ2-2; 11 positions agree with TRBD1. After removal of 5 bases from V and 4 bases from J, the junction contained 6 bases not matched to a gene. This CDR3 spans 16 amino acids. Looked up from germline, CDR1 is SEHNR and CDR2 is FQNEAQ (reference sequence). CDR3 sequence (DNA): TGTGCCAGCAGCCCAAGCGGGACAGGGGGCACCGGGGAGCTGTTTTTT. It codes for CASSPSGTGGTGELFF.

V gene TRBV7-9 combines with J gene TRBJ2-7, with TRBD2 identical over 10 bases. J was trimmed by 6 bases and V by 5 bases; bases with no gene match: 10. Germline V CDR1 and CDR2: SEHNR, FQNEAQ (reference sequence). The CDR3 runs to 15 residues. Written as DNA, the CDR3 is TGTGCCAGCAGCATTAGCGGGAGGCCTCCGGTCGAGCAGTACTTC. Translation: CASSISGRPPVEQYF. Supplemented by reference TRBV7-9 and TRBJ2-7, the full variable domain reads DTGVSQNPRHKITKRGQNVTFRCDPISEHNRLYWYRQTLGQGPEFLTYFQNEAQLEKSRLLSDRFSAERPKGSFSTLEIQRTEQGDSAMYLCASSISGRPPVEQYFGPGTRLTVT.

V gene TRBV6-5 combines with J gene TRBJ2-1; the match to TRBD2 covers 9 bases. Per germline, CDR1 MNHEY and CDR2 SVGAGI. The CDR3 is 15 amino acids. V was pared by 4 bases and J by 8 bases, with 9 bases of the junction left unmatched. The CDR3 is CASSLALAGIDEQFF. CDR3 nucleotides: TGTGCCAGCAGTTTAGCGCTAGCGGGGATCGATGAGCAGTTCTTC.

V usage is TRBV11-2 and J usage is TRBJ1-1, with D possibly being TRBD1 (5 bases). The germline CDR1 and CDR2 sequences are SGHAT and FQNNGV. The CDR3 runs to 15 residues. V was shortened by 0 bases and J by 5 bases, with 13 bases between the two germline ends. The CDR3 loop reads CASSLEGVRETEAFF. CDR3 sequence (DNA): TGTGCCAGCAGCTTAGAAGGGGTACGAGAAACTGAAGCTTTCTTT. Using reference TRBV11-2 and TRBJ1-1 for the parts outside the CDR3, the full variable domain is EAGVAQSPRYKIIEKRQSVAFWCNPISGHATLYWYQQILGQGPKLLIQFQNNGVVDDSQLPKDRFSAERLKGVDSTLKIQPAKLEDSAVYLCASSLEGVRETEAFFGQGTRLTVV.

The chain combines TRBV30 with TRBJ2-5; 7 bases agree with TRBD1. CDR1 is GTSNPN and CDR2 is SVGIG in the germline V gene (reference sequence). J lost 3 bases, V lost 4 bases, and 2 bases had no gene match. The CDR3 spans 12 residues. CDR3 loop: CAWNRGEETQYF. CDR3 coding DNA: TGTGCCTGGAACAGGGGAGAAGAGACCCAGTACTTC.

The gene calls are TRBV4-3 and TRBJ2-7; TRBD2 agrees at 8 bases. V lost 4 bases to trimming and J lost 5 bases; unmatched junction nucleotides: 7. Germline CDR1 reads LGHNA; CDR2 reads YSLEER. CDR3 length: 14 amino acids. In DNA form, the CDR3 reads TGCGCCAGCAGCCGAGGAGCGGGAGTTAACGAGCAGTACTTC. It translates to CASSRGAGVNEQYF.

The chain carries TRBV6-5 and TRBJ2-7, with D possibly being TRBD1 (6 bases). This CDR3 has 15 amino acids. CDR1 is MNHEY, CDR2 SVGAGI, per germline. V was shortened by 2 bases and J by 3 bases, with 14 bases between the two germline ends. The CDR3 sequence is CASSYRLRTVYEQYF. The CDR3, as DNA: TGTGCCAGCAGTTACCGACTCCGGACAGTCTACGAGCAGTACTTC.

V is TRBV5-1 and J is TRBJ2-1, with TRBD1 matching 9 bases. The length of the CDR3 is 18 residues. The junction had 20 bases not matched to a gene; V was cut back by 4 bases and J by 9 bases. The germline gives CDR1 SGHRS, CDR2 YFSETQ. This chain's CDR3 is CASSPQSLGTGLSAEQFF. The CDR3 DNA is TGCGCCAGCAGCCCACAATCCTTAGGGACAGGGCTCTCGGCTGAGCAGTTCTTC.

The chain employs TRBV28 and TRBJ1-2; 11 positions agree with TRBD1. CDR1 is MDHEN, CDR2 SYDVKM, per germline. The CDR3 totals 14 residues. After removal of 3 bases from V and 6 bases from J, the junction contained 3 bases not matched to a gene. The CDR3 reads CASSFGQGANGYTF. The CDR3 DNA sequence: TGTGCCAGCAGTTTCGGACAGGGGGCGAATGGCTACACCTTC.

This clone was seen a single time. The genes are TRBV7-2 and TRBJ2-7; D may be TRBD2 (5 bases). The length of the CDR3 is 17 residues. Between the trimmed V and J ends, which lost 1 base and 0 bases, there was a span of 16 bases. Germline CDR1 and CDR2: SGHTA and FQGNSA. CDR3 sequence: CASSLEYAGPSSYEQYF. The CDR3, as DNA: TGTGCCAGCAGCTTAGAGTACGCGGGTCCTAGCTCCTACGAGCAGTACTTC. Complete variable domain (other parts from reference TRBV7-2 and TRBJ2-7): GAGVSQSPSNKVTEKGKDVELRCDPISGHTALYWYRQSLGQGLEFLIYFQGNSAPDKSGLPSDRFSAERTGGSVSTLTIQRTQQEDSAVYLCASSLEYAGPSSYEQYFGPGTRLTVT.

This rearrangement joins TRBV7-8 to TRBJ2-5, with D possibly matching TRBD2 (5 bases). CDR3 length equals 14 residues. Germline V gene data show CDR1 as SGHVS and CDR2 as FQNEAQ. With 3 bases removed from V and 5 bases from J, the gap between germline ends came to 13 bases. DNA of the CDR3: TGTGCCAGCAGCTTCAGAGGGCGCGGCGAGACCCAGTACTTC. The encoded protein is CASSFRGRGETQYF.